This T cell receptor (beta chain) was found in a study of control samples from healthy donors and cancer patients. Clones were read by immunoSEQ multiplex PCR, and TCRdb kept only the in-frame ones, dropping some. Of fewer than 40,000 clones in the sample, approximately 94% were seen once. CDR3 length: 13 amino acids. CDR1 is SGDLS, CDR2 YYNGEE, per germline. V lost 2 bases and J 5 bases, leaving 8 bases between the germline ends. This chain uses TRBV9 with TRBJ2-1; D possibly matches TRBD1 or TRBD2 (5 bases each). The material sequenced was blood. This receptor was taken from a man in his fifties or sixties in good health. The CDR3 coding sequence is TGTGCCAGCAGCGTGGGGACGGACAATGAGCAGTTCTTC. Amino acids: CASSVGTDNEQFF.